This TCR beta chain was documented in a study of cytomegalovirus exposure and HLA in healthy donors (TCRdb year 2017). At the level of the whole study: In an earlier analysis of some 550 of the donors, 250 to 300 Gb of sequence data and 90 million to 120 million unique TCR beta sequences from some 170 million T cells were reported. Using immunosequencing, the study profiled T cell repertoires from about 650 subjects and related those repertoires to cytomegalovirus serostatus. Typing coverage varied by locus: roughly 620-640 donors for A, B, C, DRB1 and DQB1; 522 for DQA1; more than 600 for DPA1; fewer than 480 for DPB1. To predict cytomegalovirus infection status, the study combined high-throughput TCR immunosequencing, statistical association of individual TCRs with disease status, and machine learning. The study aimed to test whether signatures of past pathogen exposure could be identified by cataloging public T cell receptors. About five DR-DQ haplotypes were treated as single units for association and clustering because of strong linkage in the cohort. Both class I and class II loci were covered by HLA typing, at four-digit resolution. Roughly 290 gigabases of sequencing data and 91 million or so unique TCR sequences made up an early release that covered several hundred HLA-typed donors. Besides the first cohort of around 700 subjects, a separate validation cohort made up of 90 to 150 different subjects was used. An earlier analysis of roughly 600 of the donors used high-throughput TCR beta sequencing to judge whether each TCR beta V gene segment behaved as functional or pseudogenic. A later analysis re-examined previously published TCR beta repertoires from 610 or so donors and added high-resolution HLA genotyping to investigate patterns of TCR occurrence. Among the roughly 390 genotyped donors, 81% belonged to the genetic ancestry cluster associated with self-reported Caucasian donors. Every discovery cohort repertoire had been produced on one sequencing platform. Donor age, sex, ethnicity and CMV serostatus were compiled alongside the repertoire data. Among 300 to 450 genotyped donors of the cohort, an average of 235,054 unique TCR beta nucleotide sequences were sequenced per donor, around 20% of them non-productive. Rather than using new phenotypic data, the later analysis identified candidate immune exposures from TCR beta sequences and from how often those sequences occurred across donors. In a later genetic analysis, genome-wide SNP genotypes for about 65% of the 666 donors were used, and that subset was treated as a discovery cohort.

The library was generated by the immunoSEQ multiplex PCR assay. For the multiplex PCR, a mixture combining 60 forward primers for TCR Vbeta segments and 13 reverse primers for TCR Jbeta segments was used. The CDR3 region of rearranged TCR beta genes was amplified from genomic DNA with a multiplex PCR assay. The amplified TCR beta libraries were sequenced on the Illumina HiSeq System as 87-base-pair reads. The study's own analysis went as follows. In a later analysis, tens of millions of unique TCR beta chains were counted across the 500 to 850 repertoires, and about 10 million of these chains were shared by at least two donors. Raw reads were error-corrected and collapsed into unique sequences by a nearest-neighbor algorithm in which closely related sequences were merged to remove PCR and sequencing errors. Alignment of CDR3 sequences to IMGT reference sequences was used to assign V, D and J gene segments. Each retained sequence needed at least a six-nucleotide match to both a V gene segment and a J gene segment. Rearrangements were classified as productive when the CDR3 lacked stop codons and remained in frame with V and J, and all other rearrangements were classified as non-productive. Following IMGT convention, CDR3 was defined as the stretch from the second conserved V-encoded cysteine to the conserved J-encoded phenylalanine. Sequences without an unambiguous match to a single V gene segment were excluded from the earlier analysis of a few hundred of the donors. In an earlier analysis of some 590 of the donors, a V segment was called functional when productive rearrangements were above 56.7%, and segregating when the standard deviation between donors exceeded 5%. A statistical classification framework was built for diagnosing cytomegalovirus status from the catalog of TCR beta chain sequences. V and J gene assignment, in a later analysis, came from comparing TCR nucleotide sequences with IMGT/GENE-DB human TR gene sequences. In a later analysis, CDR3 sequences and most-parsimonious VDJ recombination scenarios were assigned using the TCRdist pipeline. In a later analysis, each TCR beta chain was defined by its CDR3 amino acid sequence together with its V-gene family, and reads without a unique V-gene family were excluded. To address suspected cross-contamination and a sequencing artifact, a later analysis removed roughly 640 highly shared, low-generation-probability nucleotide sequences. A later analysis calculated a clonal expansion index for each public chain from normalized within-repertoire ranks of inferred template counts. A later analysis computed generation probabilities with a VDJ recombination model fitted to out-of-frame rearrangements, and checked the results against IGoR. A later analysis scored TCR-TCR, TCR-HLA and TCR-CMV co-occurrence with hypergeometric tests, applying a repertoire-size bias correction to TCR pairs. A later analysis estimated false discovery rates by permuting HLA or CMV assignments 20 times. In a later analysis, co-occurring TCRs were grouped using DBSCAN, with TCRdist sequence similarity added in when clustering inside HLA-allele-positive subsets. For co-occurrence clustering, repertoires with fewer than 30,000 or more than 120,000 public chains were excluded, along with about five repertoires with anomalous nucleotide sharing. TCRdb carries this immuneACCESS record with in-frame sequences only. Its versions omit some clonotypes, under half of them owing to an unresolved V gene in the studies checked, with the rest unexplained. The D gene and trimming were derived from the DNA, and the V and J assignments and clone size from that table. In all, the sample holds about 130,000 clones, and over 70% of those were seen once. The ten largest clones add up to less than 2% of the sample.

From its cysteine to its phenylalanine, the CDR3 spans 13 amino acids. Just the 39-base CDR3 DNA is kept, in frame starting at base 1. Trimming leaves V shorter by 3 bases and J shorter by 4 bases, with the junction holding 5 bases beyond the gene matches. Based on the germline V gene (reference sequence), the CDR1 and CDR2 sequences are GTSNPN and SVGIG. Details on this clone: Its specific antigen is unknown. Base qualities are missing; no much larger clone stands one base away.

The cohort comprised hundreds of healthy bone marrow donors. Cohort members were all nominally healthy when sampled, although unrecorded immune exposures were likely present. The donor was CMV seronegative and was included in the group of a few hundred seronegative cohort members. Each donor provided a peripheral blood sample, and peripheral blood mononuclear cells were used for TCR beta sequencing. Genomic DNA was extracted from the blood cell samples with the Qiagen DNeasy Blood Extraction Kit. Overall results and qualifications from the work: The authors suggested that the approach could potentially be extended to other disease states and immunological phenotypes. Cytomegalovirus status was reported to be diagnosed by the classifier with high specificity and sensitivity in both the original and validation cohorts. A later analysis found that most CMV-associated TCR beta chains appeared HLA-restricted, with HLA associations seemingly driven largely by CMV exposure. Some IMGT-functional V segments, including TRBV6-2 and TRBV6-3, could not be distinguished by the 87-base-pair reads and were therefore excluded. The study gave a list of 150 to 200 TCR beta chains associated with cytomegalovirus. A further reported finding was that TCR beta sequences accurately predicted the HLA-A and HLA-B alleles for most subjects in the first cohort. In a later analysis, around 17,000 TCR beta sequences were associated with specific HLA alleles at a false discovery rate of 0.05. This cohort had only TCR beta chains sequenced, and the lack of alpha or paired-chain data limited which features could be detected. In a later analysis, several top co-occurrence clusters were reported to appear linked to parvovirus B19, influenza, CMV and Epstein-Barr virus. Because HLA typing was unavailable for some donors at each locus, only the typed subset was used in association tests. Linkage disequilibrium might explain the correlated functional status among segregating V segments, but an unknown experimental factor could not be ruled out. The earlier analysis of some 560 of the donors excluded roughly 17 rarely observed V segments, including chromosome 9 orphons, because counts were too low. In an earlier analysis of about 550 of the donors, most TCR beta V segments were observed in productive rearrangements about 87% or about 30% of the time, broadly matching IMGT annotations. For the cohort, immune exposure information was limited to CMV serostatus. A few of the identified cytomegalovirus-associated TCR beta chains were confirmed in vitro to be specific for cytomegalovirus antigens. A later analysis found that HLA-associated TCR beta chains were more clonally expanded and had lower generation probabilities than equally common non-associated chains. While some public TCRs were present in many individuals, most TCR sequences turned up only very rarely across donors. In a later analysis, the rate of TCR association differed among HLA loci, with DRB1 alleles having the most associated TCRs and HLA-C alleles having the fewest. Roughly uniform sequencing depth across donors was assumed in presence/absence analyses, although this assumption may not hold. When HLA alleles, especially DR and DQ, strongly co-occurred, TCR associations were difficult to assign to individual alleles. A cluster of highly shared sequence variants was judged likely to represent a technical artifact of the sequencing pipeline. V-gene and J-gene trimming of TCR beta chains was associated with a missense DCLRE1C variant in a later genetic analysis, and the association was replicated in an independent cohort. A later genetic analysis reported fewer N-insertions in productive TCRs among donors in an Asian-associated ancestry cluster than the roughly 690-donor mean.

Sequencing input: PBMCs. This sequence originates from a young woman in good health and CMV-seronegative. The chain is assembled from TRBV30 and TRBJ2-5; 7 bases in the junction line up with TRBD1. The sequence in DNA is TGTGCCTGGAGGGCGACAGGGAGAGAGACCCAGTACTTC. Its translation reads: CAWRATGRETQYF.